This T cell receptor beta chain originates from a study of T cell responses to AZD1222 COVID-19 vaccine. Study findings and constraints: Repertoire samples came only from after the peak T cell response. Mostly white British, mostly female donors; authors suggested clonal diversity may be underestimated. Among vaccine-associated CD4 TCRs, coverage spanned spike, with dominance at 160-218 and 743-854.

Germline CDR1 reads SGHRS; CDR2 reads YFSETQ. Germline trimming cut 5 bases from V and 6 bases from J; bases unmatched to any gene: 9. This CDR3 is 14 amino acids long. Using immunoSEQ multiplex PCR, the repertoire was profiled, and TCRdb retains in-frame clones only, with some absent. The table shows 90,000 to 100,000 clones, with about four fifths occurring only once. As to this clone: What it recognizes is unknown.

This TCR was sampled from an adult who received the AZD1222 COVID-19 vaccine. V and J are TRBV5-1 and TRBJ1-1; 8 bases agree with TRBD1. Sequenced here: peripheral blood, sampled 28 days after the second AZD1222 dose. The CDR3: CASRRQGAVAEAFF. CDR3 bases: TGCGCCAGCAGGCGGCAGGGGGCTGTAGCTGAAGCTTTCTTT.